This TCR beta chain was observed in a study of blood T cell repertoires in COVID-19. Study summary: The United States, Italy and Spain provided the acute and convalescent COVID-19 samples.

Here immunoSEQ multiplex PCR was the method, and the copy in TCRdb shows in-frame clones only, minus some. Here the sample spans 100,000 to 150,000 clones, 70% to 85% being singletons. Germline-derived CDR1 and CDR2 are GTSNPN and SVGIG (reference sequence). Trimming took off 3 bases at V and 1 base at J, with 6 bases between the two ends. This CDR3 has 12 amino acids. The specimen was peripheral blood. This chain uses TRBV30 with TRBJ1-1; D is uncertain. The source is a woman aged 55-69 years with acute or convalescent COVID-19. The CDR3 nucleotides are TGTGCCTGGAGCGAGGGGAACACTGAAGCTTTCTTT. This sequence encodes CAWSEGNTEAFF.